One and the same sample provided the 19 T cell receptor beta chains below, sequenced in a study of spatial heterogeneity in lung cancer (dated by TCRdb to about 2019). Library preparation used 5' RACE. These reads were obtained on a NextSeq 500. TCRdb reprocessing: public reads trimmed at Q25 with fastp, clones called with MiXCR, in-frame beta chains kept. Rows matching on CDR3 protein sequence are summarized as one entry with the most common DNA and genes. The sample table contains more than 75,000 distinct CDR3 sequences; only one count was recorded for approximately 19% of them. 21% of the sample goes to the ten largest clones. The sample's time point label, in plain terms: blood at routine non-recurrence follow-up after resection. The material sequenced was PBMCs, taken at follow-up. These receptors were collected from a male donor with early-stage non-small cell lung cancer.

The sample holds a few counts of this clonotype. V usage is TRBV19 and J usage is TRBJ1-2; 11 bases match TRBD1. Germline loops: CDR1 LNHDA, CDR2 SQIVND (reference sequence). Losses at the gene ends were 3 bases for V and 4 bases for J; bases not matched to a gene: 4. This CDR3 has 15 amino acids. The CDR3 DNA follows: TGTGCCAGTAGTATCTCCGGGACAGGGGGCTATGGCTACACCTTC. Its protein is CASSISGTGGYGYTF.

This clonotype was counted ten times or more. CDR3 region: CASSLQEAGGPETQYF. CDR3 DNA: TGTGCCAGCAGCCTCCAGGAAGCGGGGGGGCCGGAGACCCAGTACTTC. The chain employs TRBV2 and TRBJ2-5, with 10 bases that match TRBD2. V was clipped by 6 bases and J by 5 bases; unmatched bases: 12. This CDR3 region has 16 residues. In germline, CDR1 is SNHLY, CDR2 FYNNEI.

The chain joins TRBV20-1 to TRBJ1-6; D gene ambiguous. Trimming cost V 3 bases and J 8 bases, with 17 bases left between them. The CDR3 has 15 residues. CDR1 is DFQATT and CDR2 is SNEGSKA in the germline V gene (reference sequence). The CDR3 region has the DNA TGCAGTGCTAGGGGCCGAGGTCCCCGGGATTCACCCCTCCACTTT. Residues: CSARGRGPRDSPLHF.

CDR3 in DNA: TGTGCCAGCAGCGAGAGGTCAGCCAACACTGAAGCTTTCTTT. This translates into CASSERSANTEAFF. The chain uses TRBV9 and TRBJ1-1; D gene ambiguous. The germline CDR1 and CDR2 sequences are SGDLS and YYNGEE. Deletions cut 3 bases from V and 2 bases from J, with 11 bases between. The CDR3 sequence is 14 residues long.

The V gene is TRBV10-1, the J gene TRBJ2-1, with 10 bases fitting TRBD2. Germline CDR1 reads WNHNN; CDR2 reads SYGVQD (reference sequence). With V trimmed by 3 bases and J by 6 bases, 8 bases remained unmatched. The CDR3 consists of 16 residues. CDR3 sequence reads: CASSEGLAGVGNEQFF. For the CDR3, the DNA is TGCGCCAGCAGTGAAGGTCTAGCGGGAGTGGGCAATGAGCAGTTCTTC.

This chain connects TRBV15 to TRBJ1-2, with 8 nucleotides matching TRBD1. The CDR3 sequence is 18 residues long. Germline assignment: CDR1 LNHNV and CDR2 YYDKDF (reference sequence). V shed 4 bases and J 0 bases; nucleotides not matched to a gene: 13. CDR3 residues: CATSTKPGQGKTNYGYTF. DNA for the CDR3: TGTGCCACCAGCACTAAGCCAGGACAGGGTAAAACTAACTATGGCTACACCTTC.

In DNA, the CDR3 is TGTGCCAGCTCTGACCCTGGATCGCTGTTTTTT. Amino acid sequence: CASSDPGSLFF. This rearrangement joins TRBV12-3 or TRBV12-4 to TRBJ2-2; no clear D. This CDR3 contains 11 residues. Trimming shortened V by 8 bases and J by 13 bases, and 14 bases separated the two germline ends.

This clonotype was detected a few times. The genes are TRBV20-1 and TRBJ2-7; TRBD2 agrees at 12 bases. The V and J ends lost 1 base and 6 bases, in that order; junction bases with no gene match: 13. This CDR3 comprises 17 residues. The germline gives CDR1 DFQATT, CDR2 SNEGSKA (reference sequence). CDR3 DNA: TGCAGTGCTAGAGCGGCTAGCGGGAGGGCGGTTCTGGGCGAGCAGTACTTC. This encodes CSARAASGRAVLGEQYF.

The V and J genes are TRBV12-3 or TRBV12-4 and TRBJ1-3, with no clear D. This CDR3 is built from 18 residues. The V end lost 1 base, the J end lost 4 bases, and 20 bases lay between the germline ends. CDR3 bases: TGTGCCAGCAGTTTAGAAAGGGCCAGACGCACCCCAGGAAACACCATATATTTT. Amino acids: CASSLERARRTPGNTIYF.

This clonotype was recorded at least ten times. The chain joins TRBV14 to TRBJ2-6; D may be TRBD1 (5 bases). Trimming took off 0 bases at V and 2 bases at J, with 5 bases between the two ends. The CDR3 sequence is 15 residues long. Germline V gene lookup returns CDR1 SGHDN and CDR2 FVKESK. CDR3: CASSQDRAGANVLTF. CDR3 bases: TGTGCCAGCAGCCAAGACAGGGCTGGGGCCAACGTCCTGACTTTC.

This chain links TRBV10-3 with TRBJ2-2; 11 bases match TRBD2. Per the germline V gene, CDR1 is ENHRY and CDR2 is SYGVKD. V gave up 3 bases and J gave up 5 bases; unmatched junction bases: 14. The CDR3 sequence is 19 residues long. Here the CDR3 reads CAISDGTSGTTVGTGELFF. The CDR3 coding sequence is TGTGCCATCAGTGATGGGACTAGCGGAACCACTGTGGGAACCGGGGAGCTGTTTTTT.

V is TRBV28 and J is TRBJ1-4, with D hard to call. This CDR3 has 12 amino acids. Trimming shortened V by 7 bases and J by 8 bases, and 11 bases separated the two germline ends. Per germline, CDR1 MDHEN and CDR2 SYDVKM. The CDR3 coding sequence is TGTGCCAGCATGGCAGGACCCGAAAAACTGTTTTTT. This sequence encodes CASMAGPEKLFF.

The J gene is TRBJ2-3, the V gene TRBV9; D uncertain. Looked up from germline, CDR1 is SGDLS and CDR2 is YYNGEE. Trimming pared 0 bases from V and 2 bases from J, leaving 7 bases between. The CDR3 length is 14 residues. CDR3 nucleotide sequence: TGTGCCAGCAGCGTAGATCCAGCCACAGATACGCAGTATTTT. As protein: CASSVDPATDTQYF.

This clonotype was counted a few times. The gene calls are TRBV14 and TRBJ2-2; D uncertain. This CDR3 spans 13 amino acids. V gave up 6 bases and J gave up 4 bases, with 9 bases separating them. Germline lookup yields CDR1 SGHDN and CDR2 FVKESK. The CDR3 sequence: CASSGFGTGELFF. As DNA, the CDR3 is TGTGCCAGCAGTGGGTTTGGCACCGGGGAGCTGTTTTTT.

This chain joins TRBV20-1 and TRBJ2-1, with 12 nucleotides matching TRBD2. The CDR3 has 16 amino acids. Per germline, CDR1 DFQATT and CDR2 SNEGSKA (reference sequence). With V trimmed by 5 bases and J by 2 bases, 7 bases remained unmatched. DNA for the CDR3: TGCAGTGCTCCCGATCTAGCGGGAGGGCCCTACAATGAGCAGTTCTTC. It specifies CSAPDLAGGPYNEQFF.

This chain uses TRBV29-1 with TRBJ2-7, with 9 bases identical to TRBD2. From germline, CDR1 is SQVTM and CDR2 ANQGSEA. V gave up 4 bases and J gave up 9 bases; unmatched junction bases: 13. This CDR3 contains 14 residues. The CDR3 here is CSVGGLAGRGPQYF. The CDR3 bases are TGCAGCGTTGGAGGGCTAGCGGGGAGGGGACCGCAGTACTTC.

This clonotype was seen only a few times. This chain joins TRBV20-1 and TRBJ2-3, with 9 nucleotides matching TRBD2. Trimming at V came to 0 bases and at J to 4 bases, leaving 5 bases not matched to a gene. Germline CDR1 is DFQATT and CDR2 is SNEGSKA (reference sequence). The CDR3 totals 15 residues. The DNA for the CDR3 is TGCAGTGCTAGAGATTTGCGGGGGGGCGCAGATACGCAGTATTTT. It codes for CSARDLRGGADTQYF.

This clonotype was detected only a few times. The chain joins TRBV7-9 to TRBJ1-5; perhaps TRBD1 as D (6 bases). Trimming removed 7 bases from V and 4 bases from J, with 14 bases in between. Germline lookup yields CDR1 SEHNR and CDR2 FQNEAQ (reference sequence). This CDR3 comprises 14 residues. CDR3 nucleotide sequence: TGTGCCAGCACCCATGAGGGGGTGAATCAGCCCCAGCATTTT. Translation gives CASTHEGVNQPQHF. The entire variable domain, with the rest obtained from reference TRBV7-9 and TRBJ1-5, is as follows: DTGVSQNPRHKITKRGQNVTFRCDPISEHNRLYWYRQTLGQGPEFLTYFQNEAQLEKSRLLSDRFSAERPKGSFSTLEIQRTEQGDSAMYLCASTHEGVNQPQHFGDGTRLSIL.

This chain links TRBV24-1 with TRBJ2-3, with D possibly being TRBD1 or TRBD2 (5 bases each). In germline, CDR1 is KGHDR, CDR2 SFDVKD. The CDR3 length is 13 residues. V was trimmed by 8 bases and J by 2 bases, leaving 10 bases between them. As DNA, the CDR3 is TGTGCCACCAAGCCGGGGCCCACAGATACGCAGTATTTT. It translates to CATKPGPTDTQYF.